This T cell receptor beta chain was obtained from a study of tumor and adjacent non-tumor tissue in lung cancer. Whole-study context: Histology: eleven to twelve adenocarcinoma, a couple of squamous cell carcinoma, 1 small cell lung cancer.

RNA was extracted from bulk tissue without any cell sorting. Newly diagnosed lung cancer patients had thoracic surgery in China, August–November 2014, without prior chemotherapy. This clonotype was detected a few times. Its target is unknown. A junction end diverges from the germline sequence, so it may reflect a read error. General study findings and limits: Higher tumor TCR diversity was associated with shorter survival. Normal lung showed higher cumulative top 100 clone frequency than tumor.

The library came from three nested PCR rounds adapted from ARM-PCR protocols. TCRdb recomputed calls from the multiplex PCR reads with MiXCR, one row per CDR3 protein. The table has 100,000 to 120,000 distinct CDR3 sequences, 84% seen once. The CDR3 has 16 residues. The chain has TRBV12-3 or TRBV12-4 and TRBJ1-2; 9 bases agree with TRBD1. The sample was lung tumor tissue. This TCR derives from a man in his 70s with non-small cell lung cancer. The CDR3 DNA reads TGCGCCAGCAGTTTCCGGGACAGGGAGACTAACTATGACTACACCTTC. It specifies CASSFRDRETNYDYTF.